This T cell receptor beta chain appears in the sequencing data of a study of T cells in Graves' hyperthyroidism and ophthalmopathy. This clonotype came up many times. The source material, RNA transcripts, was used to amplify TCR beta CDR3 regions. First-round RT-PCR with HTBI primers amplified the TCR CDR3 region. Each CDR3 protein gets one entry after TCRdb re-called the multiplex PCR reads with MiXCR. The data show approximately 150,000 distinct CDR3 sequences, with roughly 10% seen just once and approximately 24% held by the top ten. CDR3 length: 15 residues. The J segment lost 0 bases and the V segment lost 6 bases, leaving 7 bases of the junction unmatched. Looked up from germline, CDR1 is MNHNS and CDR2 is SASEGT.

The sequenced material came from blood. This clonotype was obtained from a woman aged 18-29 years with Graves' hyperthyroidism that later progressed to Graves' ophthalmopathy. This chain links TRBV6-1 with TRBJ1-2; TRBD1 matches at 7 bases. The CDR3 sequence is CASRQQGPPNYGYTF. The CDR3 region has the DNA TGTGCCAGCAGACAACAGGGGCCTCCTAACTATGGCTACACCTTC.